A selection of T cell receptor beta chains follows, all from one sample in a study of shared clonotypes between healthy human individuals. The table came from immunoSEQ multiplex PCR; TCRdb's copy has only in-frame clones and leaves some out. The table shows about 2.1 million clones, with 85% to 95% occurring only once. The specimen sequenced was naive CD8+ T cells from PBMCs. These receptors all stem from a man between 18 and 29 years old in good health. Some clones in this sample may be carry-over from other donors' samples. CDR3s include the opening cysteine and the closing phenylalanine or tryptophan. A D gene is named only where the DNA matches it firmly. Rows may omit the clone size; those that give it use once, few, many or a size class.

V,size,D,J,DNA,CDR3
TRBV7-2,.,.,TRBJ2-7,TGTGCCAGCATCGGCCTTCGGGAGCAGTACTTC,CASIGLREQYF
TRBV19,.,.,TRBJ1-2,TGTGCCAGTAGCCCGGGGACGGTAAGTCCTAACTATGGCTACACCTTC,CASSPGTVSPNYGYTF
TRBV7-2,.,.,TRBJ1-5,TGTGCCAGCAGCCCCGACGGGCGCAATCAGCCCCAGCATTTT,CASSPDGRNQPQHF
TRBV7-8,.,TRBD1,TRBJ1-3,TGTGCCAGCAGCTTAGAAGGGGGCACGGGAAACACCATATATTTT,CASSLEGGTGNTIYF
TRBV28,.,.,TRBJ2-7,TGTGCCAGCAGTCTTCCTCTCTCTTGGGAGCAGTACTTC,CASSLPLSWEQYF
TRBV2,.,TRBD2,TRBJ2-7,TGTGCCAGCAGACCCACGGTAGCGGGTATCTCCTACGAGCAGTACTTC,CASRPTVAGISYEQYF
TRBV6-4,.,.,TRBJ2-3,TGTGCCAGCAGCACCGGGACATCCGGAGATACGCAGTATTTT,CASSTGTSGDTQYF
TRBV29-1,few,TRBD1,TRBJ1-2,TGCAGCGTGCCCCCCCAGGGGGCGAGGTATGGCTACACCTTC,CSVPPQGARYGYTF
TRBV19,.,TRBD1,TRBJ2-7,TGTGCCAGTAGTATAGGGACAGGGGCCGGCTACGAGCAGTACTTC,CASSIGTGAGYEQYF
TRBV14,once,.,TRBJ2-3,TGTGCCAGCAGCCGAACCGCCACAGATACGCAGTATTTT,CASSRTATDTQYF
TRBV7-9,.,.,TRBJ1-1,TGTGCCAGCAGCCCAAGGACAGCCAGGAACACTGAAGCTTTCTTT,CASSPRTARNTEAFF
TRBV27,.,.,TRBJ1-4,TGTGCCAGCACTACCCTCGGACAGCTTAATGAAAAACTGTTTTTT,CASTTLGQLNEKLFF
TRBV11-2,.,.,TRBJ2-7,TGTGCCAGCAGCCCAACCCCGGGAAGCTCCTACGAGCAGTACTTC,CASSPTPGSSYEQYF
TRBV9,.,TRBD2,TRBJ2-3,TGTGCCAGCAGCCCAGAGCGGGGGGGTACAGATACGCAGTATTTT,CASSPERGGTDTQYF
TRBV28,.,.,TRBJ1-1,TGTGCCAGCAGTCTCGGAGGATCTGACACTGAAGCTTTCTTT,CASSLGGSDTEAFF
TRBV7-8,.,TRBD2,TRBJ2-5,TGTGCCAGCACCCTAGCGGGAGGGCCCCAAGAGACCCAGTACTTC,CASTLAGGPQETQYF
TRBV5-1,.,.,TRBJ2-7,TGCGCCAGCAGACTCCACCCCGGGACACCGACCTACGAGCAGTACTTC,CASRLHPGTPTYEQYF
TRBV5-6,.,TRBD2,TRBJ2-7,TGTGCCAGCAGCTCTTTAGCGGGGGGTAACGAGCAGTACTTC,CASSSLAGGNEQYF
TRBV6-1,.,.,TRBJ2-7,TGTGCCAGCAGGTTCTACGAGCAGTACTTC,CASRFYEQYF